The source of this T cell receptor (beta chain) is a study of prognosis after radiotherapy for stage I lung cancer. Study as a whole: Histology showed adenocarcinoma in twelve patients versus squamous cell carcinoma in several.

TCR beta CDR3 amplification from genomic DNA was performed by two-round multiplex PCR. Each TRBV and TRBJ gene had its own primer in the first PCR round. TCRdb reanalysed the multiplex PCR reads using MiXCR and keeps one entry per CDR3 protein. In the table there are about 27,000 distinct CDR3 sequences, about 30% of which are singletons. Germline CDR1 is SQVTM and CDR2 is ANQGSEA. The CDR3 loop spans 12 amino acids. The germline V and J ends were trimmed by 2 bases and 6 bases, with 9 bases remaining between them. The receptor was derived from a donor at least 50 years old with non-small cell lung cancer. This chain links TRBV29-1 with TRBJ2-3, with D unresolved. The sequences come from PBMCs, collected before or after stereotactic body radiation therapy (not recorded which). The DNA for the CDR3 is TGCAGCGTTGAATTGATATCCGATACGCAGTATTTT. Translated: CSVELISDTQYF.